This TCR beta chain was documented in a study of beta chain features in type 1 diabetes (dated by TCRdb to between 2018 and 2020). For context, the study as a whole: Mean age, gender distribution, total cell number and subset yield were not different between patients and healthy donors. A total of approximately 100,000,000 sorted cells were examined across all samples, and the number of cells per subset was strongly correlated with RNA yield. Whereas all 30 or so donors provided naive and central memory subsets, regulatory and stem cell-like memory subsets were isolated from just 8 patients and about 8 healthy donors. The study compared TCRB repertoires of sorted circulating CD4+ T cell subsets between recently diagnosed type 1 diabetes patients and matched healthy donors.

On the study overall, not on this receptor specifically: Shorter templates might be favored by PCR, yet because patient and control samples were amplified and corrected together, any such skew would affect both groups equally. The naive, central memory and regulatory TCRB repertoires appeared to resemble one another more closely among patients than among healthy donors. Only small numbers of individuals were included in the HLA sub-analyses, which left unresolved whether HLA type had any influence on TCRB rearrangement. Because cDNA was sequenced instead of genomic DNA, activated cells with high expression could be over-represented, although the groups did not differ in activation or CD3 levels. Type 1 diabetes patients showed a moderate but significant shortening of TCRB CDR3 length in all four CD4+ subsets. At VDJ recombination sites, patients with type 1 diabetes made fewer insertions and deleted more nucleotides, a pattern implying thymic rearrangement abnormalities.

On this clone itself: Its antigen target is currently unknown. Per-base quality was not reported, and no clone a single base away is much larger than it.

Each donor gave one peripheral blood draw, averaging around 120 mL, which was collected into heparinised tubes. A BD FACSAria II was used to sort naive, central memory, regulatory and stem cell-like memory CD4+ T cells with a panel that included CD45RO, CCR7, CD25, CD127, CD95 and CD27. Purity was above 95% for every sorted population. PBMCs were separated immediately by Lymphoprep density gradient centrifugation and were stained directly, without being cultured. Samples were stained and sorted in pairs, with one healthy donor and one patient per experiment, so that batch effects were minimized. All of the isolated RNA was reverse transcribed with the High Capacity cDNA Reverse Transcription Kit, so expressed TCRB transcripts were sequenced. Naive, central memory and regulatory T cell samples underwent deep immunoSEQ sequencing, averaging roughly 3.3 million total reads per sample. After sorted cells were lysed in RLT buffer, RNA was extracted with DNase-treated RNeasy Micro or Mini kits, with the choice depending on cell number. To prevent cross-contamination, every cell subset was processed on its own, while patient and healthy donor samples were processed together. The immunoSEQ multiplex PCR was used to amplify TCRB sequences from cDNA, yielding 87-bp fragments that span the CDR3 region. Sequencing of the amplicons was performed on the Illumina HiSeq platform. The original pipeline was this. PCR bias was corrected computationally using synthetic template baselines, and reads within Hamming distance 2 were collapsed, with unmergeable singletons discarded. Reads were aligned against IMGT to assign V, D and J genes, CDR3 length and insertions or deletions at six rearrangement sites. Clonotype counts were normalized to sorted cell number within each subset before computing true diversity and Gini coefficients with the tcR R package. The overlap coefficient, calculated on TCRB nucleotide sequences, was used to measure repertoire sharing. Out-of-frame TCRB sequences from naive cells were analyzed to stand in for the pre-selection repertoire. Here the immuneACCESS table is served through TCRdb, limited to in-frame sequences with V and J called. Missing clones are a known gap in these copies; in checked studies unresolved V genes cover under half, and the rest lacks a known reason. For V, J and clone size, that table is used; D and trimming come from the DNA. This sample holds around 500,000 clones; 10% to 12% were observed only once. The ten largest account for less than 0.06% of the sample.

The sequence was collected from a woman aged 18-35 years in good health. Input material: naive CD4+ T cells from blood. Interpreted using the paper, the cell subset or site label stands for: true naive CD4+ T cells.

The DNA reads as follows: TGTGCCTGGAGTCCTGGGCTTTCCGGCTACACCTTC. This sequence encodes CAWSPGLSGYTF. The chain links TRBV30 with TRBJ1-2; the D gene cannot be named for sure. Trimming costs V 2 bases and J 8 bases, and their ends lie 12 bases apart. From the cysteine through the phenylalanine, the CDR3 covers 12 amino acids. The kept DNA is CDR3 alone, 36 bases in frame from the first base. CDR1 and CDR2 are read off the germline V gene (reference sequence) as GTSNPN and SVGIG.